These 16 T cell receptor beta chains came from one sample sequenced in a study of monozygotic twins with inflammatory bowel disease. Reanalyzing the 5' RACE reads, TCRdb keeps one entry per CDR3 protein, without DNA. The sample data list about 160,000 distinct CDR3 sequences. Sample: blood. These receptors came from a human donor with ulcerative colitis or Crohn's disease, or a healthy co-twin of an affected twin (not recorded which).

This sequence joins TRBV11-2 and TRBJ1-1. CDR3 length: 14 amino acids. CDR1 SGHAT and CDR2 FQNNGV come from the germline V gene. The CDR3 loop reads CASSLVRTNTEAFF.

This chain joins TRBV14 and TRBJ2-7; TCRdb gives TRBD2 as the D gene, but with no DNA this cannot be confirmed. The CDR3 loop spans 15 amino acids. Germline CDR1 reads SGHDN; CDR2 reads FVKESK. The CDR3 spells CASSQASGSTGEQYF. The variable domain in full, with the rest retrieved from reference TRBV14 and TRBJ2-7, is EAGVTQFPSHSVIEKGQTVTLRCDPISGHDNLYWYRRVMGKEIKFLLHFVKESKQDESGMPNNRFLAERTGGTYSTLKVQPAELEDSGVYFCASSQASGSTGEQYFGPGTRLTVT.

CDR3 sequence reads: CASSFSRVRDRATDTQYF. This chain links TRBV5-1 with TRBJ2-3; TCRdb returns TRBD1, unconfirmable since there is no DNA. CDR3 size: 18 residues. CDR1 is SGHRS and CDR2 is YFSETQ in the germline V gene.

The rearrangement uses TRBV14 and TRBJ2-3; TCRdb outputs TRBD2, but without DNA this stays unchecked. The CDR3 consists of 15 residues. Germline V CDR1 and CDR2: SGHDN, FVKESK. CDR3 amino acids: CASAVREGGPDTQYF. The whole variable domain, remainder taken from reference TRBV14 and TRBJ2-3, is EAGVTQFPSHSVIEKGQTVTLRCDPISGHDNLYWYRRVMGKEIKFLLHFVKESKQDESGMPNNRFLAERTGGTYSTLKVQPAELEDSGVYFCASAVREGGPDTQYFGPGTRLTVL.

J is TRBJ2-2 and V is TRBV2; the TRBD2 assignment by TCRdb is unverifiable without DNA. CDR1 and CDR2 (germline): SNHLY, FYNNEI. This CDR3 is built from 15 residues. The CDR3 loop reads CATLSGSTNTGELFF.

The chain uses TRBV4-3 and TRBJ2-7. The CDR3 spans 13 residues. The germline gives CDR1 LGHNA, CDR2 YSLEER. The CDR3 loop reads CASSPGSAYEQYF.

The chain employs TRBV4-1 and TRBJ2-7. The germline gives CDR1 MGHRA, CDR2 YSYEKL. The CDR3 sequence is 14 residues long. CDR3 residues: CASSQVTGPYEQYF.

The chain joins TRBV7-2 to TRBJ2-5; no DNA is available, so the TRBD1 call from TCRdb remains unchecked. From germline, CDR1 is SGHTA and CDR2 FQGNSA. This CDR3 contains 12 residues. The CDR3 region is CASSFSQGTQYF. Full variable domain (rest looked up from reference TRBV7-2 and TRBJ2-5): GAGVSQSPSNKVTEKGKDVELRCDPISGHTALYWYRQSLGQGLEFLIYFQGNSAPDKSGLPSDRFSAERTGGSVSTLTIQRTQQEDSAVYLCASSFSQGTQYFGPGTRLLVL.

This sequence joins TRBV11-2 and TRBJ1-5; as DNA is missing, the TRBD1 call by TCRdb cannot be tested. There are 12 residues in the CDR3. Germline lookup yields CDR1 SGHAT and CDR2 FQNNGV. CDR3 loop: CASSLGGQPQHF.

V is TRBV24-1 and J is TRBJ2-6. The germline CDR1 and CDR2 sequences are KGHDR and SFDVKD. This CDR3 spans 14 amino acids. The CDR3 loop is CATSDPAGANVLTF.

The CDR3 loop reads CASSLAGNTGELFF. V and J are TRBV5-1 and TRBJ2-2. In germline, CDR1 is SGHRS, CDR2 YFSETQ. The CDR3 totals 14 residues.

The chain employs TRBV2 and TRBJ1-5. Germline CDR1 is SNHLY and CDR2 is FYNNEI. The CDR3 is 15 amino acids. The CDR3 loop reads CASSEFWGGDQPQHF. The full variable domain, with the rest looked up from reference TRBV2 and TRBJ1-5, is EPEVTQTPSHQVTQMGQEVILRCVPISNHLYFYWYRQILGQKVEFLVSFYNNEISEKSEIFDDQFSVERPDGSNFTLKIRSTKLEDSAMYFCASSEFWGGDQPQHFGDGTRLSIL.

This chain links TRBV5-1 with TRBJ2-2; the D gene TCRdb calls, TRBD2, cannot be checked with no DNA. The CDR3 sequence is 16 residues long. Germline CDR1 and CDR2: SGHRS and YFSETQ. The CDR3 sequence: CASSPREPGSTGELFF.

The gene calls are TRBV20-1 and TRBJ2-2; with no DNA, the TCRdb D assignment of TRBD2 cannot be verified. The CDR3 covers 13 residues. In germline, CDR1 is DFQATT, CDR2 SNEGSKA (reference sequence). CDR3 amino acids: CSAGRGGAGELFF.

The chain employs TRBV18 and TRBJ2-5. Germline assignment: CDR1 KGHSH and CDR2 LQKENI. This CDR3 is 12 amino acids long. The CDR3 is CASSRSQETQYF.

The chain couples TRBV7-7 to TRBJ1-2; TCRdb lists TRBD1, though no DNA is available to test this call. The CDR3 runs to 18 residues. CDR1 and CDR2 from the germline V gene are SSHAT and FNYEAQ (reference sequence). The CDR3 protein is CASASTPGHQNPNYGYTF.